One and the same sample provided the 10 T cell receptor beta chains below, sequenced in a study of T cell responses to AZD1222 COVID-19 vaccine. Assay: immunoSEQ multiplex PCR; the TCRdb copy retains only in-frame clones and omits some. This table holds 90,000 to 120,000 clones, around nine tenths found once. This specimen was peripheral blood, taken 28 days after the second AZD1222 dose. These receptors originate from an adult who received the AZD1222 COVID-19 vaccine.

This clone has just a few counts. The chain links TRBV7-2 to TRBJ2-7; 8 positions match TRBD1. The CDR3 has 14 residues. Germline trimming cut 5 bases from V and 6 bases from J; bases unmatched to any gene: 9. CDR1 is SGHTA and CDR2 is FQGNSA in the germline V gene. As DNA, the CDR3 is TGTGCCAGCAGCCCTCTGGACAGGGTCTCCGAGCAGTACTTC. Its protein is CASSPLDRVSEQYF.

The V and J genes are TRBV5-4 and TRBJ2-3; the match to TRBD2 covers 8 bases. V was pared by 3 bases and J by 6 bases, with 6 bases of the junction left unmatched. Germline V gene sequence: CDR1 SGHNT, CDR2 YYREEE (reference sequence). The length of the CDR3 is 14 residues. The CDR3: CASSSAGGADTQYF. CDR3 in DNA: TGTGCCAGCAGCTCCGCGGGGGGCGCCGATACGCAGTATTTT.

The chain recombines TRBV7-8 with TRBJ2-1; 8 nucleotides match TRBD2. After removal of 5 bases from V and 8 bases from J, the junction contained 11 bases not matched to a gene. This CDR3 contains 15 residues. Germline values: CDR1 SGHVS, CDR2 FQNEAQ. CDR3 in DNA: TGTGCCAGCAGCGTGATCGCGGGGGGCGGCCATGAGCAGTTCTTC. This translates into CASSVIAGGGHEQFF.

This chain uses TRBV6-5 with TRBJ2-7, with 7 bases that match TRBD1. This CDR3 has 15 residues. The ends lost 0 bases at V and 1 base at J; junction bases unmatched: 3. CDR1 MNHEY and CDR2 SVGAGI come from the germline V gene. The CDR3 loop is CASSYSIRGSYEQYF. CDR3 DNA: TGTGCCAGCAGTTACTCGATCAGGGGGTCCTACGAGCAGTACTTC.

This chain uses TRBV11-2 with TRBJ2-7; the D is unclear. Trimming shortened V by 4 bases and J by 3 bases, and 7 bases separated the two germline ends. Germline CDR1 and CDR2: SGHAT and FQNNGV. This CDR3 spans 12 amino acids. CDR3 bases: TGTGCCAGCAGCTCTCATTTCTACGAGCAGTACTTC. It specifies CASSSHFYEQYF.

The chain recombines TRBV5-1 with TRBJ1-4; 8 positions match TRBD1. The V segment lost 1 base and the J segment 8 bases; nucleotides outside the gene matches: 10. Per germline, CDR1 SGHRS and CDR2 YFSETQ. This CDR3 region has 16 residues. The CDR3 is CASSLLPGGADEKLFF. CDR3 sequence (DNA): TGCGCCAGCAGCTTGCTTCCAGGGGGCGCGGACGAAAAACTGTTTTTT.

This clone was observed a single time. The chain joins TRBV5-6 to TRBJ1-2; D is unresolved. V was clipped by 0 bases and J by 7 bases, with 7 bases between them. CDR1 SGHDT and CDR2 YYEEEE come from the germline V gene. CDR3 size: 12 residues. The CDR3 spells CASSLEAGGYTF. For the CDR3, the DNA is TGTGCCAGCAGCTTGGAAGCAGGTGGCTACACCTTC.

The V call is TRBV7-9, the J call TRBJ2-1, with 12 bases fitting TRBD1. This CDR3 spans 18 amino acids. Germline trimming cut 2 bases from V and 4 bases from J; bases unmatched to any gene: 9. CDR1 SEHNR and CDR2 FQNEAQ come from the germline V gene (reference sequence). CDR3: CASSLRDRGRRGYNEQFF. The CDR3 coding sequence is TGTGCCAGCAGCTTAAGGGACAGGGGGCGACGGGGTTACAATGAGCAGTTCTTC.

The chain has TRBV14 and TRBJ1-1, with 7 bases that match TRBD1. Trimming took 5 bases from V and 1 from J; bases not matched to a gene: 7. The V gene's germline CDR1 is SGHDN and CDR2 FVKESK. CDR3 size: 15 residues. The CDR3 loop is CASSAYRGKNTEAFF. In DNA, the CDR3 is TGTGCCAGCAGCGCATACAGGGGAAAGAACACTGAAGCTTTCTTT.

V is TRBV2 and J is TRBJ1-1; D is unclear. Germline V gene sequence: CDR1 SNHLY, CDR2 FYNNEI. The CDR3 has 13 amino acids. V dropped 2 bases and J dropped 1 base, with 5 bases sitting between them. Here the CDR3 DNA reads TGTGCCAGCAGTGAACTTCGGAACACTGAAGCTTTCTTT. Translating it yields CASSELRNTEAFF.